One and the same sample provided the 18 T cell receptor beta chains below, sequenced in a study of blood T cell repertoires in COVID-19. The protocol was immunoSEQ multiplex PCR, while the TCRdb copy is restricted to in-frame clones and leaves out a portion. Among more than 250,000 clones listed, more than 75% were seen once. Sequences were obtained from peripheral blood. These receptors came from a woman aged 50 to 60 with acute or convalescent COVID-19.

The chain has TRBV6-2 or TRBV6-3 and TRBJ1-1; the D gene is possibly TRBD1 (6 bases). The CDR3 totals 15 residues. Germline V CDR1 and CDR2: MNHEY, SVGEGT. Trimming took off 4 bases at V and 3 bases at J, with 15 bases between the two ends. The CDR3 DNA is TGTGCCAGCAGTTCGCTACAGGGTTCGCACACTGAAGCTTTCTTT. Its translation is CASSSLQGSHTEAFF.

This rearrangement joins TRBV10-3 to TRBJ2-6; D gene unclear. Trimming removed 3 bases from V and 0 bases from J, with 3 bases in between. CDR3 length: 14 residues. Germline-derived CDR1 and CDR2 are ENHRY and SYGVKD. CDR3 protein: CAISDSSGANVLTF. The DNA for the CDR3 is TGTGCCATCAGTGACAGCTCTGGGGCCAACGTCCTGACTTTC.

The J gene is TRBJ2-3, the V gene TRBV5-1; perhaps TRBD2 as D (5 bases). From germline, CDR1 is SGHRS and CDR2 YFSETQ. This CDR3 region has 15 residues. V was shortened by 1 base and J by 2 bases, with 11 bases between the two germline ends. The CDR3 loop reads CASSLLAAITDTQYF. The DNA of the CDR3 is TGCGCCAGCAGCTTGCTAGCTGCGATCACAGATACGCAGTATTTT.

V usage is TRBV29-1 and J usage is TRBJ2-1, with TRBD2 matching over 8 bases. Looked up from germline, CDR1 is SQVTM and CDR2 is ANQGSEA. This CDR3 contains 12 residues. J lost 7 bases, V lost 7 bases, and 6 bases had no gene match. The CDR3 DNA is TGCAGCGAAGCTAGCGGGCCTAATGAGCAGTTCTTC. It translates to CSEASGPNEQFF.

The V call is TRBV7-9, the J call TRBJ2-1, with TRBD2 matching 9 bases. This CDR3 spans 16 amino acids. Losses at the gene ends were 5 bases for V and 1 base for J; bases not matched to a gene: 6. Per the germline V gene, CDR1 is SEHNR and CDR2 is FQNEAQ (reference sequence). CDR3 sequence reads: CASSPTSGGSYNEQFF. In DNA form, the CDR3 reads TGTGCCAGCAGCCCGACTAGCGGTGGGTCCTACAATGAGCAGTTCTTC.

Worth noting for this clone: The sample has other DNA sequences that encode this CDR3 too. This chain links TRBV7-3 with TRBJ2-3; D is unresolved. The CDR3 spans 13 residues. V was clipped by 3 bases and J by 1 base, with 5 bases between them. CDR1 and CDR2 (germline): SGHTA, FQGTGA. For the CDR3, the DNA is TGTGCCAGCAGCTTGACTGGCACAGATACGCAGTATTTT. This translates into CASSLTGTDTQYF.

This clone was seen more than once but under ten times. The rearrangement links TRBV28 to TRBJ1-1; 8 bases are a match to TRBD1. With 5 bases clipped from V and 7 bases from J, the junction kept 6 bases outside the gene matches. Looked up from germline, CDR1 is MDHEN and CDR2 is SYDVKM. CDR3 length equals 13 residues. CDR3 loop: CASSPPDRDEAFF. CDR3 nucleotide sequence: TGTGCCAGCAGTCCCCCGGACAGGGATGAAGCTTTCTTT.

The chain carries TRBV27 and TRBJ2-7; D is unclear. This CDR3 contains 15 residues. Germline CDR1 and CDR2: MNHEY and SMNVEV (reference sequence). Trimming pared 5 bases from V and 2 bases from J, leaving 16 bases between. CDR3 sequence (DNA): TGTGCCAGCAGTCCCGGAGTGCCTGCAGCCTACGAGCAGTACTTC. Translation: CASSPGVPAAYEQYF.

The rearrangement joins TRBV6-4 to TRBJ2-1, with a possible D match to TRBD1 (5 bases). CDR1 and CDR2 (germline): MRHNA, SNTAGT. The CDR3 length is 16 residues. The V and J ends lost 0 bases and 4 bases respectively, with 13 bases between them. The CDR3 region is CASSDSFVGVYNEQFF. The CDR3 DNA reads as TGTGCCAGCAGTGACTCATTTGTAGGGGTATACAATGAGCAGTTCTTC.

The chain couples TRBV7-8 to TRBJ2-1, with 10 bases lining up with TRBD1. The CDR3 consists of 18 residues. Unmatched junction bases numbered 8, after V lost 1 base and J lost 2 bases. The germline V gene encodes CDR1 SGHVS and CDR2 FQNEAQ. CDR3 coding DNA: TGTGCCAGCAGCTTAGTTAGCCGACAGGGGGCCACCTACAATGAGCAGTTCTTC. Its protein is CASSLVSRQGATYNEQFF.

The rearrangement links TRBV7-3 to TRBJ1-2; a possible D gene is TRBD1 (6 bases). V lost 1 base and J 7 bases, leaving 10 bases between the germline ends. This CDR3 is built from 13 residues. CDR1 SGHTA and CDR2 FQGTGA come from the germline V gene. CDR3 in DNA: TGTGCCAGCAGCTTAATGGGGGCGAGTGGCTACACCTTC. This sequence encodes CASSLMGASGYTF.

The chain carries TRBV19 and TRBJ1-2; D not resolved. Trimming removed 1 base from V and 0 bases from J, with 6 bases in between. CDR1 is LNHDA, CDR2 SQIVND, per germline (reference sequence). CDR3 length equals 14 residues. In nucleotides, the CDR3 is TGTGCCAGTAGTATAGGACATACTAACTATGGCTACACCTTC. This translates into CASSIGHTNYGYTF.

The chain couples TRBV14 to TRBJ2-2; D is uncertain. The CDR3 covers 13 residues. CDR1 and CDR2 from the germline V gene are SGHDN and FVKESK. Deletions cut 4 bases from V and 5 bases from J, with 8 bases between. CDR3 sequence: CASSPTATGELFF. In DNA, the CDR3 is TGTGCCAGCAGCCCTACAGCTACCGGGGAGCTGTTTTTT.

In its sample, this clone was seen a few times. The chain employs TRBV24-1 and TRBJ1-2, with D tentatively TRBD1 (6 bases). There are 16 residues in the CDR3. Germline CDR1 reads KGHDR; CDR2 reads SFDVKD. The V and J ends lost 4 bases and 4 bases respectively, with 18 bases between them. The CDR3 protein is CATSETRGHQFYGYTF. CDR3 coding DNA: TGTGCCACCAGTGAAACCCGGGGACACCAGTTCTATGGCTACACCTTC.

The chain recombines TRBV3-1 (or the pseudogene TRBV3-2) with TRBJ1-1, with TRBD1 as a possible D gene (6 bases). In germline, CDR1 is LGHDT, CDR2 YNNKEL (reference sequence). The CDR3 runs 12 residues. V lost 6 bases to trimming and J lost 5 bases, with 10 bases between them. In DNA form, the CDR3 reads TGTGCCAGCAGGCACAGGGAGACTGAAGCTTTCTTT. Translation: CASRHRETEAFF.

This clone was observed a handful of times. The V and J genes are TRBV28 and TRBJ1-5; D gene unclear. The germline V gene has CDR1 MDHEN and CDR2 SYDVKM. V lost 8 bases and J 1 base, leaving 6 bases between the germline ends. This CDR3 spans 12 amino acids. The CDR3 coding sequence is TGTGCCAGCCAGTCCAGCAATCAGCCCCAGCATTTT. Encoded protein: CASQSSNQPQHF.

V and J are TRBV24-1 and TRBJ2-5; 9 nucleotides agree with TRBD2. The CDR3 is 16 amino acids. With V trimmed by 3 bases and J by 5 bases, 9 bases remained unmatched. CDR1 is KGHDR and CDR2 is SFDVKD in the germline V gene. CDR3 DNA sequence: TGTGCCACCAGTGATCACTTAGCGGGAGTGTATGAGACCCAGTACTTC. Translating it yields CATSDHLAGVYETQYF.

The chain has TRBV6-5 and TRBJ1-1; possibly TRBD1 for D (6 bases). Per the germline V gene, CDR1 is MNHEY and CDR2 is SVGAGI. The length of the CDR3 is 15 residues. Trimming shortened V by 2 bases and J by 1 base, and 11 bases separated the two germline ends. This CDR3 reads CASSYPGQKNTEAFF. CDR3 nucleotide sequence: TGTGCCAGCAGTTACCCGGGACAAAAGAACACTGAAGCTTTCTTT.